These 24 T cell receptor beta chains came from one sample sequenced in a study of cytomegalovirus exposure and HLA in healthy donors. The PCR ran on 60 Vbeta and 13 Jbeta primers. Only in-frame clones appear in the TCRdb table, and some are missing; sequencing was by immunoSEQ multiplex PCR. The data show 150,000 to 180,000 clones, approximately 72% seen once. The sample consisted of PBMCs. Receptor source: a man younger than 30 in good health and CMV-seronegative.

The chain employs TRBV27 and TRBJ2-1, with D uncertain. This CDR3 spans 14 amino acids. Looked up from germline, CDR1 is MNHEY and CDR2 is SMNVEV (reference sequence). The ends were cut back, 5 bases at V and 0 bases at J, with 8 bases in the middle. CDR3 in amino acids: CASSSRSSYNEQFF. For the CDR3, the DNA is TGTGCCAGCAGTAGCCGGAGCTCCTACAATGAGCAGTTCTTC.

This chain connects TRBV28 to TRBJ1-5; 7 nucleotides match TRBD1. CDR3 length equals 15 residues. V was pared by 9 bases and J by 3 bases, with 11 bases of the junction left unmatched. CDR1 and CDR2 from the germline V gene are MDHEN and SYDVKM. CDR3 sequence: CASADRLGFNQPQHF. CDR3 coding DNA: TGTGCCAGTGCGGACAGGTTAGGTTTCAATCAGCCCCAGCATTTT.

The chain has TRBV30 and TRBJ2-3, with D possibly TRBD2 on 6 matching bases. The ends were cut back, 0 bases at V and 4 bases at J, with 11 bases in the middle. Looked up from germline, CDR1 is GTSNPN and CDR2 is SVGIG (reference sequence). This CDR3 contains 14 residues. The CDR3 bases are TGTGCCTGGAGTGTTGGGACTGGACCAGATACGCAGTATTTT. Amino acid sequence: CAWSVGTGPDTQYF.

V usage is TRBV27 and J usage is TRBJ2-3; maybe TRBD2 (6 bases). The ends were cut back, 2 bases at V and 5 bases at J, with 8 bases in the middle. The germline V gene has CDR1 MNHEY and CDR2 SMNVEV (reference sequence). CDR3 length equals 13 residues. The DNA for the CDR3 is TGTGCCAGCAGTTTAAACGGGGGAGATACGCAGTATTTT. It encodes CASSLNGGDTQYF.

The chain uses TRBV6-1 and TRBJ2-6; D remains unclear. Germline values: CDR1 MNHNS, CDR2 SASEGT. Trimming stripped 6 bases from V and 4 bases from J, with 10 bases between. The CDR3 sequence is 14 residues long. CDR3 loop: CASSLNWGANVLTF. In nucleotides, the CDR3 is TGTGCCAGCAGCCTGAACTGGGGGGCCAACGTCCTGACTTTC.

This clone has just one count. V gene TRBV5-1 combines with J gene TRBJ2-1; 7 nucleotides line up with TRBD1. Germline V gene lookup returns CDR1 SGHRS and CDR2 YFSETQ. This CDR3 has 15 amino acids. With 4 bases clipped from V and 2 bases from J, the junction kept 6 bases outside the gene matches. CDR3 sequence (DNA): TGCGCCAGCAGCATTACAGGGGACGCCTACAATGAGCAGTTCTTC. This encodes CASSITGDAYNEQFF. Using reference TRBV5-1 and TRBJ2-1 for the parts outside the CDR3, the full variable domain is KAGVTQTPRYLIKTRGQQVTLSCSPISGHRSVSWYQQTPGQGLQFLFEYFSETQRNKGNFPGRFSGRQFSNSRSEMNVSTLELGDSALYLCASSITGDAYNEQFFGPGTRLTVL.

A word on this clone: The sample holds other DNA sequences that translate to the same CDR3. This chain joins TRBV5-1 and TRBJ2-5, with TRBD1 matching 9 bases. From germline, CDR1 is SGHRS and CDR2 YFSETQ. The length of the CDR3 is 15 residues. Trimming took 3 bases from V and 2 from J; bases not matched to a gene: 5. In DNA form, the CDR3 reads TGCGCCAGCAGCTCGACAGGGGGTGGGCAAGAGACCCAGTACTTC. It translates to CASSSTGGGQETQYF.

The CDR3 DNA reads TGTGCCAGCAGCTTGGTCGGGGGGTGGCAGGGGGCGAATGAGCAGTTCTTC. Residues: CASSLVGGWQGANEQFF. The chain uses TRBV5-4 and TRBJ2-1; weak D call: TRBD1 (8 bases). The CDR3 spans 17 residues. The V end was cut by 0 bases, the J end by 7 bases, with 20 bases between. From germline, CDR1 is SGHNT and CDR2 YYREEE (reference sequence).

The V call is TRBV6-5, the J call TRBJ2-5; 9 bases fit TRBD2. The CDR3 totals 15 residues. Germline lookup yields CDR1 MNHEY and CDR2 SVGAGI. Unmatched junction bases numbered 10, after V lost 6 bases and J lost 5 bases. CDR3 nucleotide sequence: TGTGCCAGCAGCCGGAAGGTAGCGGGAGTGGAGACCCAGTACTTC. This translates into CASSRKVAGVETQYF.

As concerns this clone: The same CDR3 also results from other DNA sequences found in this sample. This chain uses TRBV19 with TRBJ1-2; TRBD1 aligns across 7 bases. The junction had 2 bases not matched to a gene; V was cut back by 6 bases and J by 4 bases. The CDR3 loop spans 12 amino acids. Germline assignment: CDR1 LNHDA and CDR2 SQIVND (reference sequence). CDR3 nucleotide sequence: TGTGCCAGTAGCCCAGGGGGCTATGGCTACACCTTC. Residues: CASSPGGYGYTF. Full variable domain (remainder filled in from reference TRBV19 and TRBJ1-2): DGGITQSPKYLFRKEGQNVTLSCEQNLNHDAMYWYRQDPGQGLRLIYYSQIVNDFQKGDIAEGYSVSREKKESFPLTVTSAQKNPTAFYLCASSPGGYGYTFGSGTRLTVV.

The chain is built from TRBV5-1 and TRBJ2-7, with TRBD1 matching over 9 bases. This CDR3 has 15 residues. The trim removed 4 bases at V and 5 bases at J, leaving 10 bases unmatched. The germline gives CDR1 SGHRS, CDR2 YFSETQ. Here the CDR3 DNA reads TGCGCCAGCAGCCGAACCGGGACAGGGCGGCACGAGCAGTACTTC. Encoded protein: CASSRTGTGRHEQYF.

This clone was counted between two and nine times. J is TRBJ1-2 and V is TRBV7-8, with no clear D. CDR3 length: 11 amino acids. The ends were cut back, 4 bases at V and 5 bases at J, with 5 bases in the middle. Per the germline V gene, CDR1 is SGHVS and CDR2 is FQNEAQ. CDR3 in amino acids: CASSSDYGYTF. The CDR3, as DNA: TGTGCCAGCAGCTCAGATTATGGCTACACCTTC.

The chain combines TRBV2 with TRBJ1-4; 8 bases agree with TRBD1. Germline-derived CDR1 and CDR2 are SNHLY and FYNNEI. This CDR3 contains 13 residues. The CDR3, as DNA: TGTGCGCAGGGGGCGCAAACTAATGAAAAACTGTTTTTT. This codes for CAQGAQTNEKLFF.

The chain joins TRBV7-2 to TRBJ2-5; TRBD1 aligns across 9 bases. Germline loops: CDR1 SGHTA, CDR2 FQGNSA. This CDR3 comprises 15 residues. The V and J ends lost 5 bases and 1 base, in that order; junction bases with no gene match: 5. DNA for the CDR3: TGTGCCAGCAGCGGTTACAGGGGGCTCCAAGAGACCCAGTACTTC. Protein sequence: CASSGYRGLQETQYF.

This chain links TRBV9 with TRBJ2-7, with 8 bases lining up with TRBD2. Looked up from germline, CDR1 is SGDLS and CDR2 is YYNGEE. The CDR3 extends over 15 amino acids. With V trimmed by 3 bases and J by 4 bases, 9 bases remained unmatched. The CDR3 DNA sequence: TGTGCCAGCAGCGGCTCTAGCGGGTCTATTTACGAGCAGTACTTC. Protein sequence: CASSGSSGSIYEQYF. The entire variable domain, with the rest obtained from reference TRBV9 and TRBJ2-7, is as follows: DSGVTQTPKHLITATGQRVTLRCSPRSGDLSVYWYQQSLDQGLQFLIQYYNGEERAKGNILERFSAQQFPDLHSELNLSSLELGDSALYFCASSGSSGSIYEQYFGPGTRLTVT.

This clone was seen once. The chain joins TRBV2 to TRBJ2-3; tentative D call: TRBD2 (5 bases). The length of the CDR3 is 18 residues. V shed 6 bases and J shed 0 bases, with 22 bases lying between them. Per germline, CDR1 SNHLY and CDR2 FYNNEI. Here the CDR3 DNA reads TGTGCCAGCAGCGTCGCCCTGGAGAGGGCGTCCAGCACAGATACGCAGTATTTT. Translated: CASSVALERASSTDTQYF.

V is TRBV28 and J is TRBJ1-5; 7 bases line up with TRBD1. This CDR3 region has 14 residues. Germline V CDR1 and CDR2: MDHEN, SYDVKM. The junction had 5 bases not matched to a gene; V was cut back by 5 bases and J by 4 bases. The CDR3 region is CASSPRGRNQPQHF. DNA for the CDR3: TGTGCCAGCAGTCCCAGGGGGAGAAATCAGCCCCAGCATTTT.

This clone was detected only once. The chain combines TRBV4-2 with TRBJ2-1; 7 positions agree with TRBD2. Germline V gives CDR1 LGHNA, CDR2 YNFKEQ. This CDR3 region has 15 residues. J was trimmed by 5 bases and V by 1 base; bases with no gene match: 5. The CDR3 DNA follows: TGTGCCAGCAGCCAAGCGGCTAGCGGTAACAATGAGCAGTTCTTC. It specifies CASSQAASGNNEQFF.

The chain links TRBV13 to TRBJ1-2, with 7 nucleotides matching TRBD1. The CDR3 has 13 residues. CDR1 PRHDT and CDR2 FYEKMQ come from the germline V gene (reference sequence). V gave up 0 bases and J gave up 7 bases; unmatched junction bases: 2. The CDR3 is CASSLGQGTGYTF. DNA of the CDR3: TGTGCCAGCAGCTTAGGACAGGGGACTGGCTACACCTTC.

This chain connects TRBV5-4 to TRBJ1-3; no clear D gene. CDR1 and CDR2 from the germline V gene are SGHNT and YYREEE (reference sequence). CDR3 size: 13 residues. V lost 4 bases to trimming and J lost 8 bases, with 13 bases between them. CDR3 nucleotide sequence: TGTGCCAGCAGCCACGAGTATGGTTACACCATATATTTT. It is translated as CASSHEYGYTIYF.

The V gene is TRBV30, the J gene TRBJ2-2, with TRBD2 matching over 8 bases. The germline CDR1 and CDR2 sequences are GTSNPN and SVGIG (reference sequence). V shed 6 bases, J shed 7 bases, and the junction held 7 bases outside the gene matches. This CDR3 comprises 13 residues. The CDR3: CACGRARNGELFF. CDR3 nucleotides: TGTGCCTGCGGGAGGGCCCGGAACGGGGAGCTGTTTTTT.

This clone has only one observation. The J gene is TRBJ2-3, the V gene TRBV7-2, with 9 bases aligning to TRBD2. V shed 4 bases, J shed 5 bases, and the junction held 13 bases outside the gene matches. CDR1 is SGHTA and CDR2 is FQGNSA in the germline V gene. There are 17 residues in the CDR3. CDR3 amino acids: CASSSTGLAGALDTQYF. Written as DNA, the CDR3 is TGTGCCAGCAGCTCCACGGGGTTAGCGGGAGCGTTAGATACGCAGTATTTT.

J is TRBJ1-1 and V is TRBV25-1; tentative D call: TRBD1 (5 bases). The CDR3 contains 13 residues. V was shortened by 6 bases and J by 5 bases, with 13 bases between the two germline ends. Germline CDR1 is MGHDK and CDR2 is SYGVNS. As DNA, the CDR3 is TGTGCCAGCAGCCCCCGAAGGGGAACTGAAGCTTTCTTT. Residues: CASSPRRGTEAFF.

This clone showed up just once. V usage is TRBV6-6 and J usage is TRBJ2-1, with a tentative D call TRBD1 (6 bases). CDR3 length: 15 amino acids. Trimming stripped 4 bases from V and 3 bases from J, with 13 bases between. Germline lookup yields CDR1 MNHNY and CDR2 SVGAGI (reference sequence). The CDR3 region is CASSSQGAVYNEQFF. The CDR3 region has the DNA TGTGCCAGCAGTTCACAGGGAGCGGTCTACAATGAGCAGTTCTTC.